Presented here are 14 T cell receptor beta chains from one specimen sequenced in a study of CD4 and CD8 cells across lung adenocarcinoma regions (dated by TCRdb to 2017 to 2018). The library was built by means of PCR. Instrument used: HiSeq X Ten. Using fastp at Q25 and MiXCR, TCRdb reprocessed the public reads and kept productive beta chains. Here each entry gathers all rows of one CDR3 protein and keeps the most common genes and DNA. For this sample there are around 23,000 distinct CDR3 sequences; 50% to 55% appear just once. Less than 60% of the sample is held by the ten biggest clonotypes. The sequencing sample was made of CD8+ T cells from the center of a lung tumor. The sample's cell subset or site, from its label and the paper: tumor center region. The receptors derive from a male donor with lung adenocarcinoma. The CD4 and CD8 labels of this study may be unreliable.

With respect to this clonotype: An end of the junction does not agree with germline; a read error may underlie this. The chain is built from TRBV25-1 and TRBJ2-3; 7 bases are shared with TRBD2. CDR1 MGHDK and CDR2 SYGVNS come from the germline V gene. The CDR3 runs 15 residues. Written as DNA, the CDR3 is TGTGCCAGCAGTGAGGGGGGGTGGGCAACAGATACGCAGTACTTT. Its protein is CASSEGGWATDTQYF.

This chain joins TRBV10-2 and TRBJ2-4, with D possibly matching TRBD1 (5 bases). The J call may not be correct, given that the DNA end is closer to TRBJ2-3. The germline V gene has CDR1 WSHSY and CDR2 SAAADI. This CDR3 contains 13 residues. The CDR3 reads CARGLCAKNMQYF. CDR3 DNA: TGCGCCAGGGGGCTGTGTGCCAAAAACATGCAGTATTTT.

DNA for the CDR3: TGTGCCAGCAGCTTGTCGAGCTCCTATAATTCACCCCTCCACTTT. It specifies CASSLSSSYNSPLHF. V is TRBV7-9 and J is TRBJ1-6; D ambiguous. Germline V CDR1 and CDR2: SEHNR, FQNEAQ (reference sequence). This CDR3 has 15 amino acids. V shed 3 bases and J shed 0 bases, with 6 bases lying between them.

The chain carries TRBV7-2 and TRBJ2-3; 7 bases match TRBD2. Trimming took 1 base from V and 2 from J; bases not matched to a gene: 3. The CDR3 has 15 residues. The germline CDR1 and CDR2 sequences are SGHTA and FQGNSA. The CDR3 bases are TGTGCCAGCAGCTTAGGCGGGAGAGTCACAGATACGCAGTATTTT. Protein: CASSLGGRVTDTQYF.

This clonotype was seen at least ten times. The CDR3 DNA sequence: TGTGCCAGCAGCTTCCTTAGCGGGGATCTAGCCAAAAACATTCAGTACTTC. This sequence encodes CASSFLSGDLAKNIQYF. V usage is TRBV7-6 and J usage is TRBJ2-4; 8 positions agree with TRBD2. CDR1 and CDR2 (germline): SGHVS, FNYEAQ. V lost 3 bases, J lost 0 bases, and 7 bases stayed unmatched. This CDR3 has 17 amino acids.

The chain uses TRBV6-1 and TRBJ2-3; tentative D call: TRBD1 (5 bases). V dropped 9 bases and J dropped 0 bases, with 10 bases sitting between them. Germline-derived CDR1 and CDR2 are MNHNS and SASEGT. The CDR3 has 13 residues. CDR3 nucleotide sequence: TGTGCCAGTAGGCAGGGTAGCACAGATACGCAGTATTTT. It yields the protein CASRQGSTDTQYF.

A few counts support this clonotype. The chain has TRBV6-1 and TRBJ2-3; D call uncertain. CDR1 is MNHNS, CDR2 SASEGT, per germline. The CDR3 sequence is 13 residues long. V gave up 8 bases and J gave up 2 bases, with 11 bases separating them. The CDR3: CASSLRTTDTQYF. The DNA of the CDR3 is TGTGCCAGCTCTCTGCGGACCACAGATACGCAGTATTTT.

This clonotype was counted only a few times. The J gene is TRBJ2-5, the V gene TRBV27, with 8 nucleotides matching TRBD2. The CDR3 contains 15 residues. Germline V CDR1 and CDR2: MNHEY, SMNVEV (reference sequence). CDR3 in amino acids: CGGGPGGRDQETQYF. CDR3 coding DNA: TGTGGCGGGGGGCCCGGGGGCCGTGACCAAGAGACCCAGTACTTC.

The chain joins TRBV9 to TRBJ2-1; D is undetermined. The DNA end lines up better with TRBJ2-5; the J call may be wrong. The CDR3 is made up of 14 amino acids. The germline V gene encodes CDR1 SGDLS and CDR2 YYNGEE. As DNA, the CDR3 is TGTGCCAGCAGCGTAGGGGTGCAGCAAGAGACCCAGTACTTC. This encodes CASSVGVQQETQYF.

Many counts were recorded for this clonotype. The CDR3 DNA is TGTGCCAGCAGCGTAGCTGTGGGGCTAGTTAGCTACAATGAGCAGTTCTTC. Its protein is CASSVAVGLVSYNEQFF. The chain has TRBV9 and TRBJ2-1, with a tentative D call TRBD1 (5 bases). CDR3 length equals 17 residues. V gave up 0 bases and J gave up 3 bases, with 16 bases separating them. Germline assignment: CDR1 SGDLS and CDR2 YYNGEE.

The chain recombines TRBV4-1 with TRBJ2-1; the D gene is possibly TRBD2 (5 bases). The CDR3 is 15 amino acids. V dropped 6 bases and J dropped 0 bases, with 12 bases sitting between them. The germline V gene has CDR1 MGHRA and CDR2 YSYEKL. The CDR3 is CASSRTSSSYNEQFF. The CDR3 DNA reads TGCGCCAGCAGTCGAACTAGTTCCTCCTACAATGAGCAGTTCTTC.

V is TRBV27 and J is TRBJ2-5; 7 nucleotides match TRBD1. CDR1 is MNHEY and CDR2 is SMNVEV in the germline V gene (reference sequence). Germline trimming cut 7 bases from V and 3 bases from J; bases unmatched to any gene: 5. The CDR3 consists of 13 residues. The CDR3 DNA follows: TGTGCCAGCAACCGGGACAGCGAAGAGACCCAGTACTTC. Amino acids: CASNRDSEETQYF.

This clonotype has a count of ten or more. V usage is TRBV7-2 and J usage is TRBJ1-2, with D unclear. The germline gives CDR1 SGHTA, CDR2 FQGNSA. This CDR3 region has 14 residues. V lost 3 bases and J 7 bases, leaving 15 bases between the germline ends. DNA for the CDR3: TGTGCCAGCAGCTTGGATTTGGGGATTTCTGGCTACACCTTC. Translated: CASSLDLGISGYTF.

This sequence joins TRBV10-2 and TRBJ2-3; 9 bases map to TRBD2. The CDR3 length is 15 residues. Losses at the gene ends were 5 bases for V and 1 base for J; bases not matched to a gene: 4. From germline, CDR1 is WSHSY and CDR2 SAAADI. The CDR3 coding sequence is TGCGCCAGCAGTCCCCGGACTAGCGGCACAGATACGCAGTATTTT. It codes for CASSPRTSGTDTQYF.